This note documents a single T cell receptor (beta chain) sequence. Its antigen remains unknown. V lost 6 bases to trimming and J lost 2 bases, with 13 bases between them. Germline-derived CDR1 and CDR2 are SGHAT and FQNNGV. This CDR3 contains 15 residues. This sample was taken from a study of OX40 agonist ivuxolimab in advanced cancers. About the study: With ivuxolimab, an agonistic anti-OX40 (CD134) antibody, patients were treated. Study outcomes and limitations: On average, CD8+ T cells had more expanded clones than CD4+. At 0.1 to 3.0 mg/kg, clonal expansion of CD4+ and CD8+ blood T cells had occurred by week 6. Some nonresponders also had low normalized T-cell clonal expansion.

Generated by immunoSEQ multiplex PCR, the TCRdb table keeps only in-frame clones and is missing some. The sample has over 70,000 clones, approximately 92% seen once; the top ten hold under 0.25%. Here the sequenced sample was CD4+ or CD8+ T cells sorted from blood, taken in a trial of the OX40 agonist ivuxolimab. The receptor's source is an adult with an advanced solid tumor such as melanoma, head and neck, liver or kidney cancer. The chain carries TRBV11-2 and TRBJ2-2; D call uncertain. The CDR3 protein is CASRVVGVNTGELFF. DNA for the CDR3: TGTGCCAGCAGAGTAGTTGGGGTAAACACCGGGGAGCTGTTTTTT.